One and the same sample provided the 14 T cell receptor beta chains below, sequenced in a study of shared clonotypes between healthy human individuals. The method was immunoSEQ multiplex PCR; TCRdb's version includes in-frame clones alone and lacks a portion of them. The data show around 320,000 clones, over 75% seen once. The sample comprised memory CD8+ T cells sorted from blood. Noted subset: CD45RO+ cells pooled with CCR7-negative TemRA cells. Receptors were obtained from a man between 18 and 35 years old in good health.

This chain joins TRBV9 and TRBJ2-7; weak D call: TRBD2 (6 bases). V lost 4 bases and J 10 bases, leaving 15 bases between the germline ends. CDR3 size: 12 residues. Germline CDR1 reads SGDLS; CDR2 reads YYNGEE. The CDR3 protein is CASSPMGGEQYF. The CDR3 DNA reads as TGTGCCAGCAGCCCCATGGGGGGAGAACAGTACTTC.

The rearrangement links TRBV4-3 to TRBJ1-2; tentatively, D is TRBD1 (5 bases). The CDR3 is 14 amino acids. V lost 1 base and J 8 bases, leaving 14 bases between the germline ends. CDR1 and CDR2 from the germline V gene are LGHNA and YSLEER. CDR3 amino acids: CASSQARAGWGYTF. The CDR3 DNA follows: TGCGCCAGCAGCCAAGCGCGGGCAGGGTGGGGCTACACCTTC.

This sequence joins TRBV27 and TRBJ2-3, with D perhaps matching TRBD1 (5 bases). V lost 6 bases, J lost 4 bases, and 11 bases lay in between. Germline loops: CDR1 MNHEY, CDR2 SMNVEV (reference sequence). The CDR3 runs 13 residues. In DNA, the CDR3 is TGTGCCAGCAGCAGGGCGGTGGCAGATACGCAGTATTTT. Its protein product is CASSRAVADTQYF.

The CDR3 here is CAISEWGLGDNQPQHF. Here the CDR3 DNA reads TGTGCCATCAGTGAGTGGGGCCTCGGCGATAATCAGCCCCAGCATTTT. This chain connects TRBV10-3 to TRBJ1-5, with D perhaps matching TRBD1 (5 bases). The V gene lost 1 base and the J gene lost 4 bases, with 14 bases spanning the gap. Germline assignment: CDR1 ENHRY and CDR2 SYGVKD. The CDR3 sequence is 16 residues long.

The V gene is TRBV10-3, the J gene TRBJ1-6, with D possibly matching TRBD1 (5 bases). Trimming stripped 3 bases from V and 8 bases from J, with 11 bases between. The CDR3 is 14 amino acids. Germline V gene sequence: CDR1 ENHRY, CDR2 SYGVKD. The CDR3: CAISEGQGYSPLHF. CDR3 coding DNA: TGTGCCATCAGTGAAGGTCAGGGTTATTCACCCCTCCACTTT.

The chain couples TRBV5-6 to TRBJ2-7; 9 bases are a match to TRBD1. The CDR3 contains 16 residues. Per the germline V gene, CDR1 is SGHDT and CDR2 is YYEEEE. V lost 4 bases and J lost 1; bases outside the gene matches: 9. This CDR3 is CASSGQGQGASYEQYF. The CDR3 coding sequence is TGTGCCAGCAGCGGGCAGGGACAGGGTGCGTCCTACGAGCAGTACTTC.

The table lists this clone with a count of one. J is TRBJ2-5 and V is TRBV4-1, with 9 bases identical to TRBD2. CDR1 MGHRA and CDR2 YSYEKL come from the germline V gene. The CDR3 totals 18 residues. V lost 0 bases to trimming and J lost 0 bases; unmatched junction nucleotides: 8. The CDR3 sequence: CASSQEPAGGPYQETQYF. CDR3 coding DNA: TGCGCCAGCAGCCAAGAACCAGCGGGGGGCCCGTACCAAGAGACCCAGTACTTC.

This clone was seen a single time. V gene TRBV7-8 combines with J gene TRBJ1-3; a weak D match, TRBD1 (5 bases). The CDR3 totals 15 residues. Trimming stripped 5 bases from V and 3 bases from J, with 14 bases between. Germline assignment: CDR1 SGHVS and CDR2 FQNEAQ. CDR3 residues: CASSPGVGVGNTIYF. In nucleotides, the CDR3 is TGTGCCAGCAGCCCGGGGGTGGGGGTTGGAAACACCATATATTTT. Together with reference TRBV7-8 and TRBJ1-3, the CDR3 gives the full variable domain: GAGVSQSPRYKVAKRGQDVALRCDPISGHVSLFWYQQALGQGPEFLTYFQNEAQLDKSGLPSDRFFAERPEGSVSTLKIQRTQQEDSAVYLCASSPGVGVGNTIYFGEGSWLTVV.

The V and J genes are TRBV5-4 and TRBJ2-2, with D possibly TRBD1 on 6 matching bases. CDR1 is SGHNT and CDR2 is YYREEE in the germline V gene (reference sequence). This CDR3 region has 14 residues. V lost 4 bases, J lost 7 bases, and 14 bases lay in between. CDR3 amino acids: CASSPSRGSGELFF. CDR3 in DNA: TGTGCCAGCAGCCCCTCGAGGGGGAGCGGGGAGCTGTTTTTT.

The DNA for the CDR3 is TGCGCCAGCAGCATTGAAGGGGGCGTTTATGGCTACACCTTC. Translation: CASSIEGGVYGYTF. The genes are TRBV4-1 and TRBJ1-2, with 7 bases aligning to TRBD1. V lost 5 bases and J lost 5; bases outside the gene matches: 8. This CDR3 has 14 residues. Germline CDR1 and CDR2: MGHRA and YSYEKL.

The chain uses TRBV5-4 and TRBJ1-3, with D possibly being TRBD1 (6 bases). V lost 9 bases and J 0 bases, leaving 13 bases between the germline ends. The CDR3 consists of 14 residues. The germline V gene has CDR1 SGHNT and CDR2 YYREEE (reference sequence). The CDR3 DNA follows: TGTGCCATCGGCACAGGGAACTCTGGAAACACCATATATTTT. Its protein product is CAIGTGNSGNTIYF. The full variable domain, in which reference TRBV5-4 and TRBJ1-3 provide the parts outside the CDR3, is ETGVTQSPTHLIKTRGQQVTLRCSSQSGHNTVSWYQQALGQGPQFIFQYYREEENGRGNFPPRFSGLQFPNYSSELNVNALELDDSALYLCAIGTGNSGNTIYFGEGSWLTVV.

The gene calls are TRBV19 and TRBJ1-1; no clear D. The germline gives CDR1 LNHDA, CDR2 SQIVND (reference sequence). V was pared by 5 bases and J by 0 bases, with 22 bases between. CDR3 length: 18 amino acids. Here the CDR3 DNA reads TGTGCCAGTAGTGATTTTGCTGGGGTTTCCCCCCTGAACACTGAAGCTTTCTTT. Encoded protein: CASSDFAGVSPLNTEAFF. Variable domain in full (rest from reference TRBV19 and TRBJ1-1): DGGITQSPKYLFRKEGQNVTLSCEQNLNHDAMYWYRQDPGQGLRLIYYSQIVNDFQKGDIAEGYSVSREKKESFPLTVTSAQKNPTAFYLCASSDFAGVSPLNTEAFFGQGTRLTVV.

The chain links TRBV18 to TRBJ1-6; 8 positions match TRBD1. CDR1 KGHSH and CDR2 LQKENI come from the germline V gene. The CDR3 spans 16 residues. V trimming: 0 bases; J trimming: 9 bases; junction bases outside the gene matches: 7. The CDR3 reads CASSPPKAGGPSPLHF. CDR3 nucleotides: TGTGCCAGCTCACCACCGAAGGCAGGGGGCCCTTCACCCCTCCACTTT.

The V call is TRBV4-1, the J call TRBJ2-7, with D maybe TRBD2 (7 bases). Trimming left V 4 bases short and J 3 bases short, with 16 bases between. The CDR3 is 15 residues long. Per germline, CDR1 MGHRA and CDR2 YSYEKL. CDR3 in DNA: TGCGCCAGCAGCCCTAAAGGGGGGGCCCTCTACGAGCAGTACTTC. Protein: CASSPKGGALYEQYF.